This T cell receptor beta chain came from a study of CD8 T cells in Susac syndrome. RNA amounts of 0.5 to 1 ug underwent reverse transcription with random hexamers. TCRdb re-derived calls from the immunoSEQ multiplex PCR reads in MiXCR, one entry per CDR3 protein. Among 160,000 or so distinct CDR3 sequences listed, around 94% were seen once. Germline V gene sequence: CDR1 SQVTM, CDR2 ANQGSEA. With 7 bases clipped from V and 1 base from J, the junction kept 12 bases outside the gene matches. The CDR3 has 17 amino acids. The V and J genes are TRBV29-1 and TRBJ2-2; 10 bases match TRBD2. The sequence was obtained from a human donor with Susac syndrome. Source material: CD4+ T cells from PBMCs. The CDR3 DNA reads as TGCAGCGCAACGGGACTAGCGAGCGGGCTGAACACCGGGGAGCTGTTTTTT. Residues: CSATGLASGLNTGELFF.